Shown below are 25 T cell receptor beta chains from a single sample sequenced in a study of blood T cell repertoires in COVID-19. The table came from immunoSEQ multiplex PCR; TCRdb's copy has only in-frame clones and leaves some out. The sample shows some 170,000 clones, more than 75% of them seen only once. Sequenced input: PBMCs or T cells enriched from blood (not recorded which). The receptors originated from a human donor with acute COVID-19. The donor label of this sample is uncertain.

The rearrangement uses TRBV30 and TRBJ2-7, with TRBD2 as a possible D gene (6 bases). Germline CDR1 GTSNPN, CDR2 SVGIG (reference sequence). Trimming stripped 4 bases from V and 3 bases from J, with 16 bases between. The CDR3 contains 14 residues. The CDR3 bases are TGTGCCTGGACCCAGGGAGCGGGTTACTACGAGCAGTACTTC. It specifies CAWTQGAGYYEQYF.

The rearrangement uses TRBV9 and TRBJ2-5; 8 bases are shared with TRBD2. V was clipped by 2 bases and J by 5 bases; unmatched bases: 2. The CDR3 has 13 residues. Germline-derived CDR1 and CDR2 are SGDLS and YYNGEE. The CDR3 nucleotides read TGTGCCAGCAGCGTTAGCGGGGTCGAGACCCAGTACTTC. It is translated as CASSVSGVETQYF. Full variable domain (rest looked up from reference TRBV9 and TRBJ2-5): DSGVTQTPKHLITATGQRVTLRCSPRSGDLSVYWYQQSLDQGLQFLIQYYNGEERAKGNILERFSAQQFPDLHSELNLSSLELGDSALYFCASSVSGVETQYFGPGTRLLVL.

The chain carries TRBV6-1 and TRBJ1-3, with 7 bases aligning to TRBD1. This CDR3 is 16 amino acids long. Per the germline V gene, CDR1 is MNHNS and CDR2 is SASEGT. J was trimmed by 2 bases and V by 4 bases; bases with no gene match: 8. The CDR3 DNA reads TGTGCCAGCAGTGCCACGACAGGGTACGCTGGAAACACCATATATTTT. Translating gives CASSATTGYAGNTIYF.

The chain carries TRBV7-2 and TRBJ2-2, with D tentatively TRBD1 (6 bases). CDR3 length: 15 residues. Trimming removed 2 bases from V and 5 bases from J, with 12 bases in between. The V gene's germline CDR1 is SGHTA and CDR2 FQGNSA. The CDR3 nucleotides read TGTGCCAGCAGCTTATCCAGGGGTGGTACCGGGGAGCTGTTTTTT. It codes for CASSLSRGGTGELFF.

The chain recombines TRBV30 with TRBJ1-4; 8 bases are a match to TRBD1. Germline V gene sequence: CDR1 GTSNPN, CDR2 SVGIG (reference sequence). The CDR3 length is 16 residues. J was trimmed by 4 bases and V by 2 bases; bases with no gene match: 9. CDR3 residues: CAWSQTTGGFNEKLFF. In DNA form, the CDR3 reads TGTGCCTGGAGTCAAACAACAGGGGGGTTTAATGAAAAACTGTTTTTT.

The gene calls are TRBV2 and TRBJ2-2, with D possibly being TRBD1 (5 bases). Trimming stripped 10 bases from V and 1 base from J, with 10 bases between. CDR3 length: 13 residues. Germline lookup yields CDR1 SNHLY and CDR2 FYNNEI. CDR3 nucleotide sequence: TGTGCCACCCGAGGACAGAACACCGGGGAGCTGTTTTTT. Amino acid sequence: CATRGQNTGELFF.

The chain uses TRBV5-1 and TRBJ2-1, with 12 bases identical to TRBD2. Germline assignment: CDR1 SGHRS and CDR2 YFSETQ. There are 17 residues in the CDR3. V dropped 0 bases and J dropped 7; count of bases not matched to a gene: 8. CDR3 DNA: TGCGCCAGCAGCTTGGCTAGCGGGGGGGCCAGAGGGAATGAGCAGTTCTTC. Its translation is CASSLASGGARGNEQFF. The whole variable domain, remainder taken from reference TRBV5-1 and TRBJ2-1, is KAGVTQTPRYLIKTRGQQVTLSCSPISGHRSVSWYQQTPGQGLQFLFEYFSETQRNKGNFPGRFSGRQFSNSRSEMNVSTLELGDSALYLCASSLASGGARGNEQFFGPGTRLTVL.

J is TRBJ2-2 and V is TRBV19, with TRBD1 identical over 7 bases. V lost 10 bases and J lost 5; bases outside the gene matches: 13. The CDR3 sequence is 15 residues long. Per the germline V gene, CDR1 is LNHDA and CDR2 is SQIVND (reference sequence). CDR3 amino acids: CAISGTAVGTGELFF. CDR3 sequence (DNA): TGTGCCATTTCCGGGACAGCGGTGGGGACCGGGGAGCTGTTTTTT.

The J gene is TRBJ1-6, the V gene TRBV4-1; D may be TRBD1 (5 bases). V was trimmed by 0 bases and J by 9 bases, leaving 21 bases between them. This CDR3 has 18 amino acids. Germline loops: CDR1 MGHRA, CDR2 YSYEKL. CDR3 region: CASSQDKGAGDPSSPLHF. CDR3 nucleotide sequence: TGCGCCAGCAGCCAAGACAAAGGGGCGGGGGACCCAAGTTCACCCCTCCACTTT.

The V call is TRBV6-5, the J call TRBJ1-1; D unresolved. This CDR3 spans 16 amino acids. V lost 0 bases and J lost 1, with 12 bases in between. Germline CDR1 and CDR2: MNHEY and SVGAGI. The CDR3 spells CASSYSFTRKNTEAFF. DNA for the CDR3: TGTGCCAGCAGTTACTCTTTTACGCGTAAGAACACTGAAGCTTTCTTT.

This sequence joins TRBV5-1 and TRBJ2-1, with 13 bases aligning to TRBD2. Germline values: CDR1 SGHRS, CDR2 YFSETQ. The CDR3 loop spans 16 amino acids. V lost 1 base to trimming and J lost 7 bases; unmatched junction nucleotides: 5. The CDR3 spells CASSLTLAGGQNEQFF. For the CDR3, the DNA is TGCGCCAGCAGCTTGACACTAGCGGGGGGGCAGAATGAGCAGTTCTTC.

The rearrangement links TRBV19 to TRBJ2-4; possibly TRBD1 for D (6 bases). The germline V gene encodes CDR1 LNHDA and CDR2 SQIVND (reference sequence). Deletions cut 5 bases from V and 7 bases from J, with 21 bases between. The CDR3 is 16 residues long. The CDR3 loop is CASSRWRNRDRNIQYF. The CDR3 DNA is TGTGCCAGTAGTCGATGGCGAAACAGGGATCGGAACATTCAGTACTTC.

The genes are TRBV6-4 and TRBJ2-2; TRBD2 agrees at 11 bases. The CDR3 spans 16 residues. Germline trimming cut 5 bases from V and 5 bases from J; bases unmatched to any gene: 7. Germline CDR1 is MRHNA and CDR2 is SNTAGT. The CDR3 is CASSPTSGGETGELFF. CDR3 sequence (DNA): TGTGCCAGCAGTCCTACTAGCGGGGGAGAAACCGGGGAGCTGTTTTTT.

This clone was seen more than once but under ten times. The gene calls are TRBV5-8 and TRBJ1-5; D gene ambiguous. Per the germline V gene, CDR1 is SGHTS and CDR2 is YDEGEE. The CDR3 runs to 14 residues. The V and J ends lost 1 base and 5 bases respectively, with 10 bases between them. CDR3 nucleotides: TGTGCCAGCAGCTTGCCGGGTCCAGATCAGCCCCAGCATTTT. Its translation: CASSLPGPDQPQHF. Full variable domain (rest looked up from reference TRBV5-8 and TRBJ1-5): EAGVTQSPTHLIKTRGQQATLRCSPISGHTSVYWYQQALGLGLQFLLWYDEGEERNRGNFPPRFSGRQFPNYSSELNVNALELEDSALYLCASSLPGPDQPQHFGDGTRLSIL.

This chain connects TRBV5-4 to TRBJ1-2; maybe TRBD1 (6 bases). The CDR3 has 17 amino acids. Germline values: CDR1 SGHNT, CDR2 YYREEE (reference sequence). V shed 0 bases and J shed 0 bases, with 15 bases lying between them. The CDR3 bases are TGTGCCAGCAGCTTGGGGCCAGGGGCCCTCCCTAACTATGGCTACACCTTC. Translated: CASSLGPGALPNYGYTF.

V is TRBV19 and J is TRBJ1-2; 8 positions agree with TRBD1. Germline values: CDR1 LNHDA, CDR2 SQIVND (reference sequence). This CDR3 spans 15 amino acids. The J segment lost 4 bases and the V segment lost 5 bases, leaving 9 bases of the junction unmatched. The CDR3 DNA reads TGTGCCAGTAGTGCACCCCAACAGGGGGTCTATGGCTACACCTTC. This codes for CASSAPQQGVYGYTF.

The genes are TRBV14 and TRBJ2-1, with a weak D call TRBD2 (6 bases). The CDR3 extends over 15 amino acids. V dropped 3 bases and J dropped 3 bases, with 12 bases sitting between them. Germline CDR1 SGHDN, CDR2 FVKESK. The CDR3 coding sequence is TGTGCCAGCAGCCAGGGATCGACTAGCTACAATGAGCAGTTCTTC. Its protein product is CASSQGSTSYNEQFF.

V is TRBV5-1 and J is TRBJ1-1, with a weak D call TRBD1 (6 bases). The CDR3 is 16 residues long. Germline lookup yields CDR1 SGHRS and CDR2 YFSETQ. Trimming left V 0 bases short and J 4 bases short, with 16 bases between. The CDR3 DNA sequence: TGCGCCAGCAGCTTGGCCCCAGGGGACCAGGGCACTGAAGCTTTCTTT. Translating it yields CASSLAPGDQGTEAFF.

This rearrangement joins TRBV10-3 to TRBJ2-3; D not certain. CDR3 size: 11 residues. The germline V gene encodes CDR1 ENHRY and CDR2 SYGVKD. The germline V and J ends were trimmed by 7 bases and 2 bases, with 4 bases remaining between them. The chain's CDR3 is CAITNTDTQYF. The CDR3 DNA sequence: TGTGCCATCACTAACACAGATACGCAGTATTTT.

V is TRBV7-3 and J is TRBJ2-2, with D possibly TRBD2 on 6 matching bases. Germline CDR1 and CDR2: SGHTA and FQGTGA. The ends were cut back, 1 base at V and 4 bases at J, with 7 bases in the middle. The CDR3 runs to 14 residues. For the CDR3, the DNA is TGTGCCAGCAGCTTAAGGGGGGTCACCGGGGAGCTGTTTTTT. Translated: CASSLRGVTGELFF.

The DNA for the CDR3 is TGTGCCAGCAGTTACGACAGGGGCTCCCAGCTATATGGCTACACCTTC. As protein: CASSYDRGSQLYGYTF. The chain carries TRBV27 and TRBJ1-2; 8 bases map to TRBD1. CDR1 MNHEY and CDR2 SMNVEV come from the germline V gene (reference sequence). With V trimmed by 4 bases and J by 5 bases, 12 bases remained unmatched. The CDR3 contains 16 residues.

Here the CDR3 reads CASSEWKGGDTEAFF. As DNA, the CDR3 is TGTGCCAGCAGTGAATGGAAGGGAGGGGACACTGAAGCTTTCTTT. The J gene is TRBJ1-1, the V gene TRBV25-1; perhaps TRBD1 as D (5 bases). CDR1 MGHDK and CDR2 SYGVNS come from the germline V gene. V was pared by 1 base and J by 3 bases, with 12 bases between. The CDR3 runs 15 residues.

The DNA of the CDR3 is TGTGCCAGCAGCTTGGAGGGGGTGAACACTGAAGCTTTCTTT. It codes for CASSLEGVNTEAFF. V gene TRBV5-4 combines with J gene TRBJ1-1, with D possibly being TRBD1 (6 bases). Germline V lookup: CDR1 SGHNT, CDR2 YYREEE (reference sequence). V shed 0 bases and J shed 0 bases, with 6 bases lying between them. This CDR3 contains 14 residues.

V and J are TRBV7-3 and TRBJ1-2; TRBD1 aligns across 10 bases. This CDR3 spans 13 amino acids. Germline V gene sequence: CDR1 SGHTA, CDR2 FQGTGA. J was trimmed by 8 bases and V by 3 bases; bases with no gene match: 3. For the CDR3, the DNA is TGTGCCAGCAGCTTGACAGGGGGCGTGGGCTACACCTTC. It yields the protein CASSLTGGVGYTF.

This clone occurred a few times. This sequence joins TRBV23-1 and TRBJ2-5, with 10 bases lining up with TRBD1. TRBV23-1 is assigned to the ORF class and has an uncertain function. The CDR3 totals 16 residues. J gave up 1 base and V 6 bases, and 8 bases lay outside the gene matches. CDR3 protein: CASRPIGQGVQETQYF. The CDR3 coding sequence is TGCGCCAGCAGACCCATCGGACAGGGGGTCCAAGAGACCCAGTACTTC.